This T cell receptor (beta chain) derives from a study of T-cell reconstitution after alpha-beta-depleted transplantation in children. This clonotype occurred a few times. Germline assignment: CDR1 DFQATT and CDR2 SNEGSKA (reference sequence). V lost 4 bases, J lost 5 bases, and 15 bases lay in between. The CDR3 loop spans 14 amino acids. Unique molecular identifiers were incorporated during preparation of the TCRbeta library. MiXCR, applied by TCRdb to the PCR reads, yields one record per CDR3 protein. The sample has some 290,000 distinct CDR3 sequences; approximately 9.6% are singletons. Specimen: PBMCs from the stem cell graft donor, collected from the stem cell graft. The J gene is TRBJ2-1, the V gene TRBV20-1; possibly TRBD2 for D (7 bases). The receptor was derived from a human donor who donated a stem cell graft to a child with SCID. The chain's CDR3 is CSAIGGALNNEQFF. DNA of the CDR3: TGCAGTGCTATTGGGGGGGCATTAAACAATGAGCAGTTCTTC.